The subject of this entry is one TCR beta chain. Its antigen target is currently unknown. No base quality values were provided; no much bigger clone lies one nucleotide off. The treatment or condition label, read with the paper, signifies: in vitro stimulation with specific CMV peptide epitopes to enrich CMV-specific T cells. Sequencing used an Illumina HiSeq 1500. TCRdb took the public reads, trimmed them with fastp at Q25, ran MiXCR for clone calling and kept in-frame beta chains. Records with the same CDR3 protein are collapsed into one entry carrying the most frequent genes and DNA. The sample table contains about 340,000 distinct CDR3 sequences; only one count was recorded for about 27% of them. The ten biggest clones cover around 20% of the sample. Spanning cysteine to phenylalanine, the CDR3 consists of 15 amino acids. The CDR3 DNA has 45 bases and is translated from base 1. V ends up 6 bases short and J 7 bases short, with an unmatched junction base count of 6.

This sample stems from a study of T cell repertoires in cytomegalovirus infection (dated 2019 in TCRdb). As for the study more broadly: Peptide stimulations targeted recently identified HLA-C-restricted CMV epitopes, whose presentation resists viral immunomodulation, together with well-studied HLA-B-restricted epitopes. Donor HLA type was relevant to the analysis, as public TCR beta signatures indicated carriage of CMV infection together with the matching HLA type. General findings and caveats noted by the study authors: The ex vivo response was dominated by HLA-C-restricted CMV-specific TCR beta clonotypes, and the single most frequent clonotype in two of eight donors was supplied by these HLA-C-restricted clonotypes. Cumulative frequency of public TCR beta family members discriminated carriers of CMV infection plus the relevant HLA type in this cohort and an independent approximately 350-donor cohort.

This clonotype originated in a human donor in good health (CMV status not recorded). Some clones in this sample may be carry-over from other donors' samples. Sequences were derived from cultured PBMCs, sampled from culture after CMV antigen stimulation. Recombination joined TRBV12-3 or TRBV12-4 with TRBJ2-2; a stretch of 12 junction bases matches TRBD2. The CDR3 region reads CASSDLGLAGGELFF. At the DNA level, the sequence is TGTGCCAGCAGCGACCTGGGACTAGCGGGCGGGGAGCTGTTTTTT.